The clone carrying this TCR beta chain was counted between two and nine times. Per the germline V gene, CDR1 is SGHTA and CDR2 is FQGNSA. The CDR3 has 15 residues. V lost 5 bases to trimming and J lost 0 bases, with 12 bases between them. This sample is drawn from a study of identical twins. A single record per CDR3 protein comes from TCRdb applying MiXCR to the 5' RACE reads. There are about 470,000 distinct CDR3 sequences in the sample; 20% to 25% occur only once, and about 2.7% lies in the top ten. The sample was also reused in another study, on T cells expressing NK-cell markers. That report adds: The eight sequenced donors comprised seven who were HCMV-seropositive and one who was seronegative.

The chain recombines TRBV7-2 with TRBJ2-3; D gene unclear. The receptor comes from a woman younger than 35 in good health. Source material: CD4+ T cells sorted from blood. CDR3 DNA: TGTGCCAGCAGCCTCGCGGTTGTGAGCACAGATACGCAGTATTTT. Protein product: CASSLAVVSTDTQYF. Full variable domain (rest looked up from reference TRBV7-2 and TRBJ2-3): GAGVSQSPSNKVTEKGKDVELRCDPISGHTALYWYRQSLGQGLEFLIYFQGNSAPDKSGLPSDRFSAERTGGSVSTLTIQRTQQEDSAVYLCASSLAVVSTDTQYFGPGTRLTVL.